Below, 12 T cell receptor beta chains from the same sample are listed, as sequenced in a study of cytomegalovirus exposure and HLA in healthy donors. The study ran its PCR with 60 Vbeta and 13 Jbeta primers. Produced via immunoSEQ multiplex PCR; TCRdb's table is partial and in-frame only. Here the sample spans about 100,000 clones, approximately 76% being singletons. Source material: PBMCs. Every receptor here comes from a man aged 18 to 29 in good health and CMV-seronegative.

The rearrangement links TRBV21-1 to TRBJ1-4; TRBD1 is the table's D call and was not checked against the DNA. TRBV21-1 is given as a pseudogene. The CDR3 contains 17 residues. For the CDR3, the DNA is TGTGCCAGCAGCAAAAGCGGACAGGAGCCCCCTAATGAAAAACTGTTTTTT. It is translated as CASSKSGQEPPNEKLFF.

The chain has TRBV6-1 and TRBJ2-3, with 11 bases identical to TRBD1. The CDR3 covers 17 residues. CDR1 and CDR2 (germline): MNHNS, SASEGT. J was trimmed by 3 bases and V by 4 bases; bases with no gene match: 9. CDR3 protein: CASSAQAGTGGTDTQYF. The CDR3 region has the DNA TGTGCCAGCAGTGCGCAGGCCGGGACAGGGGGGACAGATACGCAGTATTTT.

The chain combines TRBV19 with TRBJ1-6, with D possibly matching TRBD1 (5 bases). CDR1 and CDR2 from the germline V gene are LNHDA and SQIVND (reference sequence). The V and J ends lost 5 bases and 9 bases respectively, with 14 bases between them. This CDR3 has 14 amino acids. This chain's CDR3 is CASSSSGPSSPLHF. The CDR3 DNA reads as TGTGCCAGTAGTTCTTCAGGGCCCAGTTCACCCCTCCACTTT. Supplemented by reference TRBV19 and TRBJ1-6, the full variable domain reads DGGITQSPKYLFRKEGQNVTLSCEQNLNHDAMYWYRQDPGQGLRLIYYSQIVNDFQKGDIAEGYSVSREKKESFPLTVTSAQKNPTAFYLCASSSSGPSSPLHFGNGTRLTVT.

The table lists this clone with a few counts. The gene calls are TRBV4-3 and TRBJ1-1; weak D call: TRBD1 (6 bases). V lost 0 bases, J lost 0 bases, and 8 bases lay in between. From germline, CDR1 is LGHNA and CDR2 YSLEER. The CDR3 consists of 15 residues. The CDR3 loop is CASSQEAGVNTEAFF. CDR3 bases: TGCGCCAGCAGCCAAGAAGCAGGGGTGAACACTGAAGCTTTCTTT.

The V call is TRBV5-4, the J call TRBJ2-7; D perhaps matches TRBD2 (5 bases). The CDR3 totals 13 residues. The V end lost 4 bases, the J end lost 4 bases, and 12 bases lay between the germline ends. Germline CDR1 SGHNT, CDR2 YYREEE (reference sequence). In nucleotides, the CDR3 is TGTGCCAGCAGCGCCGGGATGAAGTACGAGCAGTACTTC. It encodes CASSAGMKYEQYF. Combining the CDR3 with reference TRBV5-4 and TRBJ2-7 gives the whole variable domain ETGVTQSPTHLIKTRGQQVTLRCSSQSGHNTVSWYQQALGQGPQFIFQYYREEENGRGNFPPRFSGLQFPNYSSELNVNALELDDSALYLCASSAGMKYEQYFGPGTRLTVT.

The chain uses TRBV30 and TRBJ2-2; TRBD1 matches 7 bases. V trimming: 7 bases; J trimming: 8 bases; junction bases outside the gene matches: 13. The length of the CDR3 is 14 residues. CDR1 is GTSNPN, CDR2 SVGIG, per germline (reference sequence). CDR3 region: CAFGTGAPRGELFF. The CDR3 bases are TGTGCCTTCGGCACAGGGGCCCCCCGGGGGGAGCTGTTTTTT.

Concerning this clone: The junction differs from germline at one of its ends, possibly a read error. The genes are TRBV25-1 and TRBJ1-2; 7 bases are a match to TRBD1. In germline, CDR1 is MGHDK, CDR2 SYGVNS. CDR3 length: 12 amino acids. The CDR3 DNA reads as TGTGCCAGCCAACAGGGGATCCATGGCTACCCCTTC. Protein product: CASQQGIHGYPF.

The chain combines TRBV29-1 with TRBJ2-5; D not certain. Germline values: CDR1 SQVTM, CDR2 ANQGSEA. The CDR3 runs 13 residues. Trimming took off 6 bases at V and 1 base at J, with 12 bases between the two ends. DNA for the CDR3: TGCAGCGTCCTAGGCCCGGTCCAAGAGACCCAGTACTTC. Encoded protein: CSVLGPVQETQYF.

The chain uses TRBV2 and TRBJ1-5; 9 bases agree with TRBD1. The CDR3 length is 13 residues. Germline assignment: CDR1 SNHLY and CDR2 FYNNEI. Trimming cost V 11 bases and J 3 bases; bases outside gene matches: 5. Written as DNA, the CDR3 is TGTGCCGGGGGGACAGGGTACAATCAGCCCCAGCATTTT. Amino acids: CAGGTGYNQPQHF. Drawing the rest from reference TRBV2 and TRBJ1-5, the complete variable domain is EPEVTQTPSHQVTQMGQEVILRCVPISNHLYFYWYRQILGQKVEFLVSFYNNEISEKSEIFDDQFSVERPDGSNFTLKIRSTKLEDSAMYFCAGGTGYNQPQHFGDGTRLSIL.

The chain joins TRBV10-1 to TRBJ2-7, with D possibly TRBD2 on 5 matching bases. The CDR3 runs to 12 residues. Germline CDR1 WNHNN, CDR2 SYGVQD (reference sequence). V shed 6 bases and J shed 9 bases, with 15 bases lying between them. The CDR3 DNA is TGCGCCAGCAGCGGGGATAGAGGTGGGCAGTACTTC. It encodes CASSGDRGGQYF.

As to this clone: A junction end diverges from the germline sequence, so it may reflect a read error. The chain carries TRBV7-9 and TRBJ2-1, with TRBD2 as a possible D gene (5 bases). The CDR3 consists of 12 residues. CDR1 and CDR2 (germline): SEHNR, FQNEAQ (reference sequence). In DNA, the CDR3 is TGTTCCAGCAGCTTATTTACTAGTTCGGGGTTCTTC. Translated: CSSSLFTSSGFF.

About this clone: The same CDR3 also results from other DNA sequences found in this sample. The DNA for the CDR3 is TGTGCCAGCAGTGGGACATTCCTCGATACGCAGTATTTT. This sequence encodes CASSGTFLDTQYF. This rearrangement joins TRBV6-5 to TRBJ2-3, with TRBD1 as a possible D gene (6 bases). Germline CDR1 reads MNHEY; CDR2 reads SVGAGI. This CDR3 has 13 amino acids. Trimming stripped 5 bases from V and 6 bases from J, with 12 bases between.